This passage covers 25 T cell receptor beta chains from one sample sequenced in a study of cytomegalovirus exposure and HLA in healthy donors. The PCR had 60 Vbeta and 13 Jbeta primers. The data were produced by immunoSEQ multiplex PCR, yet TCRdb's version contains in-frame clones alone and is incomplete. The table lists over 150,000 clones, 80% to 85% of them singletons. Sequencing was done on a sample of PBMCs. The receptors were gathered from a human donor in good health.

This clone was counted a few times. The rearrangement links TRBV27 to TRBJ2-1; 8 bases align to TRBD2. Germline lookup yields CDR1 MNHEY and CDR2 SMNVEV (reference sequence). With V trimmed by 7 bases and J by 4 bases, 6 bases remained unmatched. CDR3 length equals 14 residues. The CDR3 nucleotides are TGTGCCAGCACCGATCTAGCGGGTTACAATGAGCAGTTCTTC. It codes for CASTDLAGYNEQFF.

V usage is TRBV9 and J usage is TRBJ2-6, with a weak D call TRBD2 (6 bases). Germline V gives CDR1 SGDLS, CDR2 YYNGEE. Trimming shortened V by 1 base and J by 0 bases, and 14 bases separated the two germline ends. The CDR3 runs 18 residues. The CDR3 coding sequence is TGTGCCAGCAGCGTAAATACTGCGGGGAGCTCTGGGGCCAACGTCCTGACTTTC. It specifies CASSVNTAGSSGANVLTF.

The chain links TRBV6-5 to TRBJ1-1; D possibly corresponds to TRBD1 (6 bases). The CDR3 sequence is 15 residues long. V was trimmed by 5 bases and J by 4 bases, leaving 17 bases between them. CDR1 MNHEY and CDR2 SVGAGI come from the germline V gene. This chain's CDR3 is CASSQETGSSTEAFF. CDR3 nucleotide sequence: TGTGCCAGCAGTCAAGAGACAGGTTCGAGCACTGAAGCTTTCTTT.

This clone was seen a few times. J is TRBJ2-1 and V is TRBV13, with 8 bases lining up with TRBD2. CDR1 PRHDT and CDR2 FYEKMQ come from the germline V gene (reference sequence). With 5 bases clipped from V and 7 bases from J, the junction kept 4 bases outside the gene matches. CDR3 length: 13 residues. Here the CDR3 reads CASSPTGGNEQFF. The CDR3 DNA reads as TGTGCCAGCAGCCCTACGGGGGGGAATGAGCAGTTCTTC. Looking up the rest from reference TRBV13 and TRBJ2-1 gives the full variable domain: AAGVIQSPRHLIKEKRETATLKCYPIPRHDTVYWYQQGPGQDPQFLISFYEKMQSDKGSIPDRFSAQQFSDYHSELNMSSLELGDSALYFCASSPTGGNEQFFGPGTRLTVL.

J is TRBJ1-4 and V is TRBV15, with TRBD1 identical over 9 bases. Germline V CDR1 and CDR2: LNHNV, YYDKDF (reference sequence). This CDR3 comprises 15 residues. Unmatched junction bases numbered 11, after V lost 6 bases and J lost 9 bases. CDR3 bases: TGTGCCACCAGTCGAGATAGGGGACAGGGTAAAAAACTGTTTTTT. Protein sequence: CATSRDRGQGKKLFF.

This clone was detected only a few times. This sequence joins TRBV15 and TRBJ2-5; possibly TRBD1 for D (6 bases). Trimming removed 1 base at V and 4 bases at J, with 13 bases between. The germline V gene encodes CDR1 LNHNV and CDR2 YYDKDF (reference sequence). The CDR3 is 15 residues long. In DNA, the CDR3 is TGTGCCACCAGCAGAGGGACAGAAGTCCGAGAGACCCAGTACTTC. Its translation is CATSRGTEVRETQYF.

This clone was recorded only once. V and J are TRBV4-1 and TRBJ2-5; 8 bases match TRBD2. Per germline, CDR1 MGHRA and CDR2 YSYEKL. The length of the CDR3 is 14 residues. V lost 3 bases, J lost 5 bases, and 5 bases stayed unmatched. The CDR3 protein is CASSHYGLAETQYF. The CDR3 DNA sequence: TGCGCCAGCAGCCATTACGGACTAGCTGAGACCCAGTACTTC.

The rearrangement links TRBV11-2 to TRBJ1-1; a weak D match, TRBD1 (5 bases). The CDR3 is made up of 14 amino acids. Trimming pared 1 base from V and 2 bases from J, leaving 8 bases between. Germline CDR1 and CDR2: SGHAT and FQNNGV. The CDR3 region is CASSLVGVNTEAFF. CDR3 DNA sequence: TGTGCCAGCAGCTTAGTAGGGGTTAACACTGAAGCTTTCTTT.

This sequence joins TRBV19 and TRBJ2-7, with no clear D. The V gene's germline CDR1 is LNHDA and CDR2 SQIVND (reference sequence). The CDR3 spans 14 residues. V was cut by 6 bases and J by 0 bases, with 12 bases left in between. In DNA, the CDR3 is TGTGCCAGTAGGTTGTCAGGCCGCTCCTACGAGCAGTACTTC. Protein: CASRLSGRSYEQYF. Combining the CDR3 with reference TRBV19 and TRBJ2-7 gives the whole variable domain DGGITQSPKYLFRKEGQNVTLSCEQNLNHDAMYWYRQDPGQGLRLIYYSQIVNDFQKGDIAEGYSVSREKKESFPLTVTSAQKNPTAFYLCASRLSGRSYEQYFGPGTRLTVT.

This clone has more than one count but fewer than ten. Written as DNA, the CDR3 is TGTGCCAGCAGTACCGGGACAGTGATCCCGAACACTGAAGCTTTCTTT. Translation: CASSTGTVIPNTEAFF. The chain joins TRBV25-1 to TRBJ1-1, with 7 positions matching TRBD1. CDR1 is MGHDK and CDR2 is SYGVNS in the germline V gene. This CDR3 is 16 amino acids long. V shed 5 bases and J 1 base; nucleotides not matched to a gene: 10.

This clone was observed a few times. The chain couples TRBV2 to TRBJ2-3; 7 bases are shared with TRBD1. The CDR3 contains 14 residues. The V gene's germline CDR1 is SNHLY and CDR2 FYNNEI. V gave up 7 bases and J gave up 5 bases; unmatched junction bases: 9. CDR3 nucleotide sequence: TGTGCCAGCAAAGACAGGGATCTTGGAGATACGCAGTATTTT. Translating gives CASKDRDLGDTQYF.

The chain carries TRBV11-2 and TRBJ2-7, with 9 bases identical to TRBD1. The V gene's germline CDR1 is SGHAT and CDR2 FQNNGV. V gave up 0 bases and J gave up 0 bases; unmatched junction bases: 0. The CDR3 spans 15 residues. CDR3 in DNA: TGTGCCAGCAGCTTAGAGGGACAGGGCTCCTACGAGCAGTACTTC. Protein sequence: CASSLEGQGSYEQYF.

This chain uses TRBV25-1 with TRBJ1-1; 7 bases map to TRBD1. This CDR3 comprises 13 residues. The germline CDR1 and CDR2 sequences are MGHDK and SYGVNS. After removal of 3 bases from V and 5 bases from J, the junction contained 3 bases not matched to a gene. CDR3 coding DNA: TGTGCCAGCAGTGAGACAGGGCGAACTGAAGCTTTCTTT. It encodes CASSETGRTEAFF.

The chain couples TRBV7-9 to TRBJ2-3; D call uncertain. The V and J ends lost 1 base and 2 bases respectively, with 16 bases between them. The length of the CDR3 is 17 residues. Germline assignment: CDR1 SEHNR and CDR2 FQNEAQ (reference sequence). The CDR3 is CASSLDRGLEDTDTQYF. The CDR3, as DNA: TGTGCCAGCAGCTTAGATCGAGGTCTTGAGGACACAGATACGCAGTATTTT.

The chain combines TRBV2 with TRBJ2-5; TRBD2 might be the D (5 bases). This CDR3 spans 13 amino acids. Trimming took off 4 bases at V and 5 bases at J, with 11 bases between the two ends. Looked up from germline, CDR1 is SNHLY and CDR2 is FYNNEI. The CDR3 loop is CASSVVLGETQYF. The CDR3 coding sequence is TGTGCCAGCAGTGTGGTACTAGGTGAGACCCAGTACTTC.

The count of this clone is one. The chain is built from TRBV19 and TRBJ1-5, with 7 nucleotides matching TRBD1. Looked up from germline, CDR1 is LNHDA and CDR2 is SQIVND (reference sequence). V gave up 8 bases and J gave up 3 bases; unmatched junction bases: 16. This CDR3 region has 17 residues. The CDR3 reads CASCSRRAGGYNQPQHF. CDR3 nucleotide sequence: TGTGCCAGTTGCAGTCGAAGGGCAGGGGGATACAATCAGCCCCAGCATTTT.

The chain couples TRBV4-3 to TRBJ1-2; D is unresolved. Trimming shortened V by 5 bases and J by 0 bases, and 13 bases separated the two germline ends. CDR1 and CDR2 (germline): LGHNA, YSLEER. CDR3 length equals 15 residues. CDR3 protein: CASSYWTGSNYGYTF. CDR3 nucleotide sequence: TGCGCCAGCAGCTATTGGACGGGGTCTAACTATGGCTACACCTTC.

The chain has TRBV18 and TRBJ2-7, with 8 nucleotides matching TRBD1. V shed 6 bases and J 6 bases; nucleotides not matched to a gene: 4. Germline CDR1 and CDR2: KGHSH and LQKENI. CDR3 length: 12 residues. As DNA, the CDR3 is TGTGCCAGCTCGGACAGGGCGCGCGAGCAGTACTTC. Its protein product is CASSDRAREQYF.

The J gene is TRBJ2-3, the V gene TRBV4-1; 7 bases agree with TRBD2. In germline, CDR1 is MGHRA, CDR2 YSYEKL. V gave up 1 base and J gave up 11 bases; unmatched junction bases: 6. The CDR3 is 13 amino acids. CDR3: CASSQVGREVQYF. CDR3 DNA: TGCGCCAGCAGCCAAGTAGGGAGGGAGGTGCAGTATTTT.

This chain uses TRBV6-5 with TRBJ2-7; D might be TRBD2 (6 bases). V was pared by 1 base and J by 6 bases, with 13 bases between. The CDR3 contains 14 residues. CDR1 MNHEY and CDR2 SVGAGI come from the germline V gene. This CDR3 reads CASSYLGLGLEQYF. The CDR3 DNA is TGTGCCAGCAGTTACTTGGGACTTGGGCTCGAGCAGTACTTC.

The chain has TRBV6-5 and TRBJ2-3; D possibly corresponds to TRBD2 (5 bases). V lost 7 bases and J 3 bases, leaving 8 bases between the germline ends. The CDR3 has 12 amino acids. Germline CDR1 is MNHEY and CDR2 is SVGAGI. CDR3 protein: CASTGGTDTQYF. DNA of the CDR3: TGTGCCAGCACTGGCGGGACAGATACGCAGTATTTT.

The chain couples TRBV5-8 to TRBJ2-1; a weak D match, TRBD2 (6 bases). Per germline, CDR1 SGHTS and CDR2 YDEGEE. V lost 0 bases to trimming and J lost 6 bases, with 7 bases between them. CDR3 length: 13 residues. The CDR3 nucleotides read TGTGCCAGCAGCTTGGTGGGGGGCAATGAGCAGTTCTTC. The encoded protein is CASSLVGGNEQFF.

The gene calls are TRBV21-1 and TRBJ2-5; whether TRBD1, the table's D call, matches the DNA was not checked. TRBV21-1 is a listed pseudogene. The CDR3 has 17 residues. The CDR3 loop reads CASSNPAIQVPRETQYF. CDR3 nucleotides: TGTGCCAGCAGCAATCCGGCCATACAGGTACCTCGGGAGACCCAGTACTTC.

Note on this clone: At one end the junction does not follow the germline gene, possibly because of a read error. The chain carries TRBV7-9 and TRBJ2-7, with 7 bases fitting TRBD1. The length of the CDR3 is 11 residues. Germline V gives CDR1 SEHNR, CDR2 FQNEAQ (reference sequence). The chain's CDR3 is CASSHDRVWSF. In DNA, the CDR3 is TGTGCCAGCAGCCACGACAGGGTCTGGAGCTTC.

This chain's CDR3 is CASSLVGTGDYEQYF. The CDR3 DNA reads as TGTGCCAGCAGCTTGGTCGGGACAGGGGATTACGAGCAGTACTTC. V is TRBV5-6 and J is TRBJ2-7, with TRBD1 matching over 10 bases. The CDR3 is 15 residues long. The V gene's germline CDR1 is SGHDT and CDR2 YYEEEE. The ends lost 0 bases at V and 4 bases at J; junction bases unmatched: 4.